Detailed here is one TCR beta chain. Its antigen is unknown. This CDR3 comprises 14 residues. The V gene's germline CDR1 is SGHDT and CDR2 YYEEEE. Germline trimming cut 4 bases from V and 7 bases from J; bases unmatched to any gene: 6. Unique molecular identifiers were in the cDNA, with template-switch universal primer binding. Via MiXCR, TCRdb re-called the 5' RACE reads, giving one row per CDR3 protein. This sample has around 280,000 distinct CDR3 sequences; around 8.8% occur once, and the top ten carry over 2%. This specimen comes from a study of identical twins. Points from the study as a whole: Part of the zero-insertion signal could reflect confounding by invariant MAIT and iNKT cells. Its conclusions, products of cross-sectional statistical analysis, did not come from following the same donors.

All donors were healthy, and all were Caucasian. The same data also contributed to another study, on yellow fever vaccine responses in identical twins.

The V gene is TRBV5-6, the J gene TRBJ1-1; the match to TRBD1 covers 11 bases. Input material: memory (CD45RO+) T cells sorted from blood. This receptor was obtained from a woman between 18 and 29 years old in good health. The CDR3 nucleotides read TGTGCCAGCAGCCGCGGGACAGGGGGTCGTGAAGCTTTCTTT. It translates to CASSRGTGGREAFF.